Presented here are 18 T cell receptor beta chains from one specimen sequenced in a study of cytotoxic CD8 clonotypes in ibrutinib-treated CLL. Clones were sequenced by immunoSEQ multiplex PCR, and TCRdb holds only the in-frame ones, with some missing. This table holds 130,000 or so clones, roughly 84% found once. The sample was PBMCs, taken after 24 months of ibrutinib treatment. The receptors derive from a human donor with chronic lymphocytic leukemia.

The chain links TRBV6-1 to TRBJ1-1; D is possibly TRBD1 (6 bases). Trimming took 6 bases from V and 3 from J, leaving 14 bases between them. The V gene's germline CDR1 is MNHNS and CDR2 SASEGT. The CDR3 has 14 amino acids. The CDR3 sequence: CASRPQDRHTEAFF. CDR3 DNA sequence: TGTGCCAGCAGGCCTCAAGACAGGCACACTGAAGCTTTCTTT.

The rearrangement links TRBV7-2 to TRBJ2-3, with D uncertain. V was cut by 2 bases and J by 2 bases, with 5 bases left in between. CDR3 length: 13 amino acids. The germline V gene has CDR1 SGHTA and CDR2 FQGNSA. The CDR3 sequence: CASSLQITDTQYF. The CDR3 region has the DNA TGTGCCAGCAGCTTACAGATCACAGATACGCAGTATTTT.

J is TRBJ2-3 and V is TRBV11-1; D perhaps matches TRBD1 (6 bases). Germline V CDR1 and CDR2: SGHAT, FQDESV (reference sequence). The V end lost 6 bases, the J end lost 3 bases, and 10 bases lay between the germline ends. CDR3 length equals 13 residues. This CDR3 is CASRRQATDTQYF. The DNA for the CDR3 is TGTGCCAGCAGAAGACAGGCGACAGATACGCAGTATTTT.

V usage is TRBV18 and J usage is TRBJ1-1; 8 positions agree with TRBD1. CDR3 length: 15 amino acids. Germline loops: CDR1 KGHSH, CDR2 LQKENI. J gave up 4 bases and V 6 bases, and 10 bases lay outside the gene matches. The CDR3 is CASSPGQGGSTEAFF. The CDR3 DNA sequence: TGTGCCAGCTCCCCAGGACAGGGTGGGAGCACTGAAGCTTTCTTT.

The chain is built from TRBV30 and TRBJ1-3; a weak D match, TRBD1 (5 bases). Germline V gene data show CDR1 as GTSNPN and CDR2 as SVGIG (reference sequence). Trimming pared 7 bases from V and 0 bases from J, leaving 16 bases between. The CDR3 runs to 15 residues. The CDR3 nucleotides are TGTGCCTTATACGCCGGGGCAAACTCTGGAAACACCATATATTTT. The encoded protein is CALYAGANSGNTIYF.

The rearrangement links TRBV7-2 to TRBJ1-3; D gene uncertain. Trimming left V 2 bases short and J 0 bases short, with 8 bases between. Germline V gives CDR1 SGHTA, CDR2 FQGNSA. This CDR3 comprises 15 residues. CDR3 residues: CASSLTSLSGNTIYF. The DNA of the CDR3 is TGTGCCAGCAGCTTAACCAGCCTCTCTGGAAACACCATATATTTT.

This chain's CDR3 is CASSPGTAEEKLFF. As DNA, the CDR3 is TGTGCCAGCAGCCCGGGGACAGCCGAAGAAAAACTGTTTTTT. This chain uses TRBV7-9 with TRBJ1-4; 7 bases are a match to TRBD1. The germline V gene has CDR1 SEHNR and CDR2 FQNEAQ (reference sequence). Trimming removed 5 bases from V and 8 bases from J; junction bases left unmatched: 8. The CDR3 spans 14 residues.

The J gene is TRBJ2-2, the V gene TRBV19, with 8 nucleotides matching TRBD1. The CDR3 spans 18 residues. The trim removed 5 bases at V and 6 bases at J, leaving 17 bases unmatched. Per germline, CDR1 LNHDA and CDR2 SQIVND (reference sequence). Here the CDR3 reads CASSPRTGYSQKPGELFF. As DNA, the CDR3 is TGTGCCAGTAGTCCTCGGACAGGGTATAGCCAGAAACCCGGGGAGCTGTTTTTT.

The genes are TRBV7-8 and TRBJ2-3; possibly TRBD1 for D (7 bases). The CDR3 extends over 15 amino acids. V was shortened by 2 bases and J by 2 bases, with 11 bases between the two germline ends. Per the germline V gene, CDR1 is SGHVS and CDR2 is FQNEAQ. The CDR3 DNA reads TGTGCCAGCAGCTTACCGGAGGGGGCCACAGATACGCAGTATTTT. This gives the protein CASSLPEGATDTQYF.

The CDR3 sequence is CASSSRTLPGETQYF. CDR3 nucleotide sequence: TGTGCCAGCAGCTCAAGGACTCTTCCAGGGGAGACCCAGTACTTC. The chain couples TRBV9 to TRBJ2-5, with D perhaps TRBD1 or TRBD2 (5 bases each). The V gene's germline CDR1 is SGDLS and CDR2 YYNGEE. V was pared by 4 bases and J by 5 bases, with 18 bases between. The CDR3 is made up of 15 amino acids.

The rearrangement uses TRBV7-2 and TRBJ2-5; TRBD2 is a possible D gene (6 bases). Trimming shortened V by 1 base and J by 1 base, and 10 bases separated the two germline ends. From germline, CDR1 is SGHTA and CDR2 FQGNSA. CDR3 length equals 15 residues. The CDR3 DNA reads as TGTGCCAGCAGCTTAGGCGGGGATCCCCAAGAGACCCAGTACTTC. Protein: CASSLGGDPQETQYF.

This rearrangement joins TRBV7-9 to TRBJ1-2; D remains ambiguous. The CDR3 is 14 amino acids. The V gene's germline CDR1 is SEHNR and CDR2 FQNEAQ (reference sequence). The ends were cut back, 1 base at V and 2 bases at J, with 8 bases in the middle. Written as DNA, the CDR3 is TGTGCCAGCAGCTTAGGTCGACCGAACTATGGCTACACCTTC. Encoded protein: CASSLGRPNYGYTF.

The rearrangement joins TRBV9 to TRBJ2-7; possibly TRBD1 for D (5 bases). Germline values: CDR1 SGDLS, CDR2 YYNGEE. V was pared by 0 bases and J by 10 bases, with 14 bases between. The CDR3 contains 13 residues. CDR3 protein: CASSVEGVGGQYF. Written as DNA, the CDR3 is TGTGCCAGCAGCGTAGAAGGGGTAGGCGGACAGTACTTC. Drawing the rest from reference TRBV9 and TRBJ2-7, the complete variable domain is DSGVTQTPKHLITATGQRVTLRCSPRSGDLSVYWYQQSLDQGLQFLIQYYNGEERAKGNILERFSAQQFPDLHSELNLSSLELGDSALYFCASSVEGVGGQYFGPGTRLTVT.

DNA of the CDR3: TGTGCCAGCAGCTTGGTGAACCTGAACACTGAAGCTTTCTTT. Translation gives CASSLVNLNTEAFF. This chain connects TRBV5-6 to TRBJ1-1, with D unresolved. The CDR3 consists of 14 residues. Per germline, CDR1 SGHDT and CDR2 YYEEEE. Trimming stripped 0 bases from V and 0 bases from J, with 6 bases between.

V gene TRBV27 combines with J gene TRBJ2-6; D may be TRBD2 (6 bases). The V end lost 4 bases, the J end lost 0 bases, and 10 bases lay between the germline ends. This CDR3 spans 16 amino acids. Germline V gene sequence: CDR1 MNHEY, CDR2 SMNVEV (reference sequence). The CDR3 region has the DNA TGTGCCAGCAGTTCCCGGGGGACCTCTGGGGCCAACGTCCTGACTTTC. Translating it yields CASSSRGTSGANVLTF.

The chain carries TRBV11-2 and TRBJ2-2; D gene uncertain. The CDR3 has 12 residues. Germline assignment: CDR1 SGHAT and CDR2 FQNNGV. The V end lost 3 bases, the J end lost 4 bases, and 3 bases lay between the germline ends. CDR3 amino acids: CASSLSTGELFF. CDR3 in DNA: TGTGCCAGCAGCTTGAGCACCGGGGAGCTGTTTTTT.

This chain uses TRBV7-2 with TRBJ2-7; TRBD2 might be the D (6 bases). The CDR3 length is 14 residues. The V and J ends lost 5 bases and 4 bases respectively, with 15 bases between them. Per germline, CDR1 SGHTA and CDR2 FQGNSA. Written as DNA, the CDR3 is TGTGCCAGCAGCCTCGGTTGGGGGAGGTACGAGCAGTACTTC. Its translation is CASSLGWGRYEQYF.

The chain recombines TRBV6-4 with TRBJ2-5; D might be TRBD1 (5 bases). Germline V gene lookup returns CDR1 MRHNA and CDR2 SNTAGT. The CDR3 is made up of 13 amino acids. The V end lost 5 bases, the J end lost 2 bases, and 9 bases lay between the germline ends. This chain's CDR3 is CASSQDMQETQYF. CDR3 nucleotides: TGTGCCAGCAGTCAGGACATGCAAGAGACCCAGTACTTC.